One and the same sample provided the 32 T cell receptor beta chains below, sequenced in a study of technical replicates of blood from several donors. TCRdb keeps only in-frame clones here, not all; method: immunoSEQ multiplex PCR. The sample records approximately 99,000 clones, 95% being singletons. Sequenced material: T cells isolated from PBMCs. The receptors originated from a human donor in good health.

DNA of the CDR3: TGCGCCAGCAGCTTGGACGACAGGGGGCGCGGCGTCGAGACCCAGTACTTC. Protein: CASSLDDRGRGVETQYF. The chain uses TRBV5-1 and TRBJ2-5, with 10 bases matching TRBD1. Unmatched junction bases numbered 10, after V lost 0 bases and J lost 5 bases. The germline V gene encodes CDR1 SGHRS and CDR2 YFSETQ. The CDR3 is 17 amino acids. Using reference TRBV5-1 and TRBJ2-5 for the parts outside the CDR3, the full variable domain is KAGVTQTPRYLIKTRGQQVTLSCSPISGHRSVSWYQQTPGQGLQFLFEYFSETQRNKGNFPGRFSGRQFSNSRSEMNVSTLELGDSALYLCASSLDDRGRGVETQYFGPGTRLLVL.

This chain connects TRBV11-3 to TRBJ2-1, with a tentative D call TRBD2 (6 bases). Trimming cost V 3 bases and J 0 bases, with 9 bases left between them. The CDR3 loop spans 15 amino acids. Germline V gene lookup returns CDR1 SGHNT and CDR2 YENEEA. The DNA of the CDR3 is TGTGCCAGCAGCTTGGGCGGGGTCTCCTACAATGAGCAGTTCTTC. Translation gives CASSLGGVSYNEQFF.

This chain uses TRBV27 with TRBJ1-2, with TRBD1 identical over 9 bases. CDR3 length: 15 amino acids. Germline V gives CDR1 MNHEY, CDR2 SMNVEV (reference sequence). V was clipped by 6 bases and J by 4 bases; unmatched bases: 9. CDR3 bases: TGTGCCAGCAGCCGTACCTCGACAGGGGGCTATGGCTACACCTTC. This sequence encodes CASSRTSTGGYGYTF.

The chain recombines TRBV27 with TRBJ2-2, with 9 bases identical to TRBD1. Per germline, CDR1 MNHEY and CDR2 SMNVEV (reference sequence). CDR3 length: 17 residues. J lost 0 bases, V lost 6 bases, and 8 bases had no gene match. CDR3 residues: CASRPGTGLSNTGELFF. The CDR3 DNA follows: TGTGCCAGCAGGCCTGGGACAGGGTTGTCGAACACCGGGGAGCTGTTTTTT.

The chain joins TRBV27 to TRBJ1-5; D gene unclear. CDR1 is MNHEY, CDR2 SMNVEV, per germline (reference sequence). The CDR3 contains 13 residues. Trimming took 6 bases from V and 7 from J, leaving 13 bases between them. For the CDR3, the DNA is TGTGCCAGCAGGTTAGGAGGCGGCCAGCCCCAGCATTTT. Its translation is CASRLGGGQPQHF.

The chain couples TRBV2 to TRBJ2-3; 7 bases fit TRBD1. The CDR3 has 15 amino acids. The germline CDR1 and CDR2 sequences are SNHLY and FYNNEI. The trim removed 2 bases at V and 2 bases at J, leaving 4 bases unmatched. The CDR3 nucleotides are TGTGCCAGCAGTGAAACGGGACAGATCACAGATACGCAGTATTTT. This gives the protein CASSETGQITDTQYF.

This clone was detected only a few times. The V call is TRBV9, the J call TRBJ1-1; 7 bases are a match to TRBD1. The CDR3 loop spans 15 amino acids. Germline loops: CDR1 SGDLS, CDR2 YYNGEE. J lost 6 bases, V lost 1 base, and 9 bases had no gene match. The CDR3, as DNA: TGTGCCAGCAGCGTAACAGGGGAAGGTTTCTCTGAAGCTTTCTTT. Translating it yields CASSVTGEGFSEAFF.

The chain carries TRBV11-3 and TRBJ1-4; D is uncertain. The CDR3 totals 15 residues. The V end was cut by 1 base, the J end by 6 bases, with 12 bases between. Germline CDR1 reads SGHNT; CDR2 reads YENEEA. The CDR3 sequence is CASSLGSTLDEKLFF. CDR3 coding DNA: TGTGCCAGCAGCTTAGGGTCAACCTTAGATGAAAAACTGTTTTTT.

The gene calls are TRBV9 and TRBJ2-7, with TRBD1 matching over 9 bases. The J segment lost 0 bases and the V segment lost 4 bases, leaving 2 bases of the junction unmatched. This CDR3 is built from 14 residues. Germline CDR1 is SGDLS and CDR2 is YYNGEE. The CDR3 nucleotides read TGTGCCAGCAGCCGGGGACAGGGCTCCTACGAGCAGTACTTC. Its protein product is CASSRGQGSYEQYF.

The chain joins TRBV18 to TRBJ2-3, with 10 positions matching TRBD2. CDR1 KGHSH and CDR2 LQKENI come from the germline V gene. The CDR3 runs 17 residues. V was clipped by 2 bases and J by 3 bases; unmatched bases: 8. This CDR3 reads CASSPGTGTSVTDTQYF. The CDR3 DNA follows: TGTGCCAGCTCACCAGGGACCGGGACTAGCGTGACAGATACGCAGTATTTT.

CDR3 DNA: TGTGCCAGCAGCCCGCACGGGACTAGCGGGTACGAGCAGTACTTC. Protein: CASSPHGTSGYEQYF. The V gene is TRBV28, the J gene TRBJ2-7, with 12 bases matching TRBD2. The CDR3 spans 15 residues. V trimming: 6 bases; J trimming: 4 bases; junction bases outside the gene matches: 7. Germline values: CDR1 MDHEN, CDR2 SYDVKM.

As for this clone: The sample has other DNA sequences that encode this CDR3 too. The rearrangement joins TRBV9 to TRBJ2-7; 7 bases fit TRBD2. The length of the CDR3 is 14 residues. The germline gives CDR1 SGDLS, CDR2 YYNGEE. Unmatched junction bases numbered 4, after V lost 2 bases and J lost 2 bases. The CDR3 protein is CASSVGGGTYEQYF. CDR3 nucleotides: TGTGCCAGCAGCGTTGGGGGGGGGACCTACGAGCAGTACTTC.

V gene TRBV10-1 combines with J gene TRBJ1-1; the D gene is possibly TRBD1 (6 bases). This CDR3 has 14 amino acids. Germline values: CDR1 WNHNN, CDR2 SYGVQD (reference sequence). V was pared by 5 bases and J by 0 bases, with 10 bases between. The CDR3 DNA reads TGCGCCAGCAGTTTGGACAGCATGAACACTGAAGCTTTCTTT. Residues: CASSLDSMNTEAFF.

This sequence joins TRBV4-2 and TRBJ1-2, with no clear D. V was shortened by 3 bases and J by 4 bases, with 15 bases between the two germline ends. Germline V gene sequence: CDR1 LGHNA, CDR2 YNFKEQ. The CDR3 runs 15 residues. The CDR3 region has the DNA TGTGCCAGCAGCCAGCCCTCCCCTGAGGCCTATGGCTACACCTTC. Encoded protein: CASSQPSPEAYGYTF.

The chain joins TRBV7-2 to TRBJ2-1, with D possibly TRBD2 on 6 matching bases. In germline, CDR1 is SGHTA, CDR2 FQGNSA. The CDR3 runs to 15 residues. V dropped 5 bases and J dropped 4 bases, with 15 bases sitting between them. The CDR3, as DNA: TGTGCCAGCAGCCTACTAGCTTCCCTATACAATGAGCAGTTCTTC. Residues: CASSLLASLYNEQFF.

The rearrangement links TRBV6-5 to TRBJ2-7; D perhaps matches TRBD2 (6 bases). Germline V gene data show CDR1 as MNHEY and CDR2 as SVGAGI. CDR3 size: 15 residues. The V and J ends lost 0 bases and 3 bases respectively, with 12 bases between them. The DNA of the CDR3 is TGTGCCAGCAGTTACTCGCGGGGAGCTGGCTACGAGCAGTACTTC. It specifies CASSYSRGAGYEQYF.

This clone was counted a single time. The chain carries TRBV7-6 and TRBJ1-1, with D tentatively TRBD1 (6 bases). Trimming took 5 bases from V and 6 from J, leaving 13 bases between them. This CDR3 is 13 amino acids long. From germline, CDR1 is SGHVS and CDR2 FNYEAQ. DNA for the CDR3: TGTGCCAGCAGCCTTGACAGGTACGCTGAAGCTTTCTTT. Translation: CASSLDRYAEAFF.

CDR3 bases: TGTGCCAGCAGCTTAGCGGTGCGGGCCGGGAGGCTCTACAATGAGCAGTTCTTC. Its protein product is CASSLAVRAGRLYNEQFF. The chain carries TRBV7-9 and TRBJ2-1, with 7 bases identical to TRBD2. The CDR3 contains 18 residues. V lost 0 bases, J lost 3 bases, and 11 bases stayed unmatched. Looked up from germline, CDR1 is SEHNR and CDR2 is FQNEAQ (reference sequence).

The V call is TRBV28, the J call TRBJ2-7; 7 bases align to TRBD2. This CDR3 contains 18 residues. In germline, CDR1 is MDHEN, CDR2 SYDVKM. Germline trimming cut 2 bases from V and 4 bases from J; bases unmatched to any gene: 17. This CDR3 reads CASSLRKLAGGGPYEQYF. The CDR3, as DNA: TGTGCCAGCAGTTTACGCAAGCTAGCTGGGGGGGGACCTTACGAGCAGTACTTC.

The chain links TRBV19 to TRBJ2-7; D is ambiguous. This CDR3 region has 13 residues. Germline CDR1 and CDR2: LNHDA and SQIVND (reference sequence). V lost 1 base and J lost 4, with 8 bases in between. CDR3 region: CASSIAAGYEQYF. CDR3 nucleotides: TGTGCCAGTAGTATAGCAGCCGGGTACGAGCAGTACTTC.

The chain is built from TRBV28 and TRBJ2-1, with 7 bases lining up with TRBD2. CDR1 and CDR2 from the germline V gene are MDHEN and SYDVKM. This CDR3 spans 15 amino acids. V gave up 7 bases and J gave up 5 bases; unmatched junction bases: 11. For the CDR3, the DNA is TGTGCCAGCAACCCGGGGGGACCACCAGACAATGAGCAGTTCTTC. Protein sequence: CASNPGGPPDNEQFF.

The CDR3 sequence is CASSPTYAGGYTF. Written as DNA, the CDR3 is TGTGCCAGCAGCCCCACCTATGCCGGTGGCTACACCTTC. The genes are TRBV14 and TRBJ1-2; no clear D gene. V was shortened by 4 bases and J by 7 bases, with 13 bases between the two germline ends. Looked up from germline, CDR1 is SGHDN and CDR2 is FVKESK. The CDR3 runs to 13 residues.

The chain links TRBV5-1 to TRBJ1-4; D remains ambiguous. V dropped 0 bases and J dropped 6 bases, with 9 bases sitting between them. This CDR3 comprises 14 residues. In germline, CDR1 is SGHRS, CDR2 YFSETQ. The CDR3 loop reads CASSLAPGDEKLFF. The DNA of the CDR3 is TGCGCCAGCAGCTTGGCACCGGGAGATGAAAAACTGTTTTTT.

The chain uses TRBV4-1 and TRBJ2-7, with TRBD2 as a possible D gene (6 bases). The CDR3 runs to 13 residues. The germline V and J ends were trimmed by 4 bases and 3 bases, with 10 bases remaining between them. Germline CDR1 is MGHRA and CDR2 is YSYEKL. CDR3 in amino acids: CASSLLSGYEQYF. The DNA of the CDR3 is TGCGCCAGCAGCCTTCTTAGCGGCTACGAGCAGTACTTC.

The rearrangement joins TRBV28 to TRBJ2-7; weak D call: TRBD1 (6 bases). V gave up 5 bases and J gave up 0 bases, with 20 bases separating them. CDR1 MDHEN and CDR2 SYDVKM come from the germline V gene. The CDR3 runs to 17 residues. Written as DNA, the CDR3 is TGTGCCAGCAGTCCCGCAGGGGCCCTCACCAGCTCCTACGAGCAGTACTTC. Amino acids: CASSPAGALTSSYEQYF.

J is TRBJ1-5 and V is TRBV21-1; TRBD1, the table's D call, lacks a check against the DNA. TRBV21-1 is a documented pseudogene. This CDR3 region has 16 residues. The CDR3 DNA reads as TGTGCCAGCAGCAAAATGGCGGACAGGCTGTTCTCGCCCCAGCATTTT. It yields the protein CASSKMADRLFSPQHF.

This chain connects TRBV30 to TRBJ1-1; D gene ambiguous. V dropped 4 bases and J dropped 5 bases, with 14 bases sitting between them. The germline gives CDR1 GTSNPN, CDR2 SVGIG (reference sequence). CDR3 length: 13 residues. CDR3 residues: CAWKRLGGTEAFF. CDR3 sequence (DNA): TGTGCCTGGAAGAGGCTAGGCGGGACTGAAGCTTTCTTT.

A single count supports this clone. J is TRBJ2-7 and V is TRBV7-9; D perhaps matches TRBD2 (5 bases). Germline V gene sequence: CDR1 SEHNR, CDR2 FQNEAQ (reference sequence). V was clipped by 6 bases and J by 2 bases, with 17 bases between them. The CDR3 length is 15 residues. CDR3 region: CASSPEGRRTYEQYF. The DNA of the CDR3 is TGTGCCAGCAGTCCCGAGGGAAGGCGTACCTACGAGCAGTACTTC.

Written as DNA, the CDR3 is TGTGCCAGCATCCCCACTAGCGGGCCTCCTCAGGAGCCACAAGAGACCCAGTACTTC. This sequence encodes CASIPTSGPPQEPQETQYF. This chain joins TRBV7-6 and TRBJ2-5, with TRBD2 identical over 9 bases. CDR3 length equals 19 residues. V shed 7 bases and J 2 bases; nucleotides not matched to a gene: 20. CDR1 is SGHVS and CDR2 is FNYEAQ in the germline V gene.

The genes are TRBV6-5 and TRBJ1-1; D remains ambiguous. Per the germline V gene, CDR1 is MNHEY and CDR2 is SVGAGI. The CDR3 is made up of 12 amino acids. The V end lost 2 bases, the J end lost 8 bases, and 9 bases lay between the germline ends. CDR3 sequence reads: CASSYAGREAFF. CDR3 nucleotides: TGTGCCAGCAGTTACGCGGGCCGGGAAGCTTTCTTT.

This chain connects TRBV9 to TRBJ2-5; D is ambiguous. The CDR3 sequence is 14 residues long. The V end was cut by 0 bases, the J end by 2 bases, with 8 bases between. Per germline, CDR1 SGDLS and CDR2 YYNGEE. The CDR3 DNA sequence: TGTGCCAGCAGCGTAGCCGCCGGGCAAGAGACCCAGTACTTC. Protein product: CASSVAAGQETQYF.

This rearrangement joins TRBV5-4 to TRBJ2-1; maybe TRBD2 (6 bases). The germline gives CDR1 SGHNT, CDR2 YYREEE (reference sequence). CDR3 size: 17 residues. Trimming took off 3 bases at V and 1 base at J, with 17 bases between the two ends. The CDR3 protein is CASSSYATSRSYNEQFF. The CDR3, as DNA: TGTGCCAGCAGCTCATACGCAACTAGCCGTTCCTACAATGAGCAGTTCTTC.